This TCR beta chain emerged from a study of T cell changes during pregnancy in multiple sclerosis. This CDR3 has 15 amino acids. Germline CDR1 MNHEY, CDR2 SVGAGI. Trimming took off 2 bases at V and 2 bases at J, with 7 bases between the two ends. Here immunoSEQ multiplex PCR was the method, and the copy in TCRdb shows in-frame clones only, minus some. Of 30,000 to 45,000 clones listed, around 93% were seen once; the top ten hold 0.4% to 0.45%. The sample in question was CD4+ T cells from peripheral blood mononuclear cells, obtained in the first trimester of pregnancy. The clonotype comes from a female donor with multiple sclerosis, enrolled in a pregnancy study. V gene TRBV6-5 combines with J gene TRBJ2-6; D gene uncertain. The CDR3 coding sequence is TGTGCCAGCAGTTACCCGTCTGCTGGGGCCAACGTCCTGACTTTC. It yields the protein CASSYPSAGANVLTF.